The rows below give T cell receptor beta chains drawn from one sample of a study of blood T cell repertoires in COVID-19. TCRdb's copy holds only in-frame clones and misses some; the assay was immunoSEQ multiplex PCR. The repertoire holds 300,000 to 400,000 clones, more than 75% seen once, with roughly 3% in the top ten. Sequencing was done on a sample of peripheral blood. The receptors stem from a woman aged 18-29 years who had recovered from COVID-19. The CDR3 runs from the conserved cysteine through the conserved F or W. The D gene is left open where the match is weak. Rows give clone size only sometimes, using once, few, many, or a class for an expanded clone.

D	V	size	J	CDR3	DNA
TRBD1	TRBV10-3	NA	TRBJ1-5	CAISLGQGALSNQPQHF	TGTGCCATCAGTCTCGGACAGGGGGCCTTAAGCAATCAGCCCCAGCATTTT
TRBD1	TRBV14	NA	TRBJ1-2	CASSSGQNYGYTF	TGTGCCAGCAGCTCGGGACAGAACTATGGCTACACCTTC
NA	TRBV4-3	NA	TRBJ1-3	CASSQSTGPSGNTIYF	TGCGCCAGCAGCCAATCGACAGGACCCTCTGGAAACACCATATATTTT
NA	TRBV5-1	NA	TRBJ1-3	CASSRNGRYSGNTIYF	TGCGCCAGCAGCCGAAATGGTCGGTACTCTGGAAACACCATATATTTT
NA	TRBV7-2	once	TRBJ2-3	CASSFRDTDTQYF	TGTGCCAGCAGCTTCCGGGACACAGATACGCAGTATTTT
NA	TRBV5-1	NA	TRBJ2-3	CASSPTGTDTQYF	TGCGCCAGCAGCCCAACAGGGACAGATACGCAGTATTTT
NA	TRBV14	NA	TRBJ1-2	CASSQGANYGYTF	TGTGCCAGCAGCCAAGGAGCTAACTATGGCTACACCTTC
NA	TRBV10-3	NA	TRBJ1-2	CAVSPQVLYGYTF	TGTGCCGTCAGTCCACAGGTTCTCTATGGCTACACCTTC
TRBD1	TRBV24-1	NA	TRBJ2-2	CATSEKPGQDTGELFF	TGTGCCACCAGTGAAAAACCGGGACAGGACACCGGGGAGCTGTTTTTT
TRBD1	TRBV18	NA	TRBJ1-5	CASSPPTGSQPQHF	TGTGCCAGCTCACCACCGACAGGGAGTCAGCCCCAGCATTTT
NA	TRBV12-5	NA	TRBJ1-2	CASGLLASYGYTF	TGTGCTAGTGGTTTGCTCGCGTCTTATGGCTACACCTTC
TRBD1	TRBV29-1	NA	TRBJ1-2	CSGITGQGAGGYTF	TGCAGCGGTATCACGGGACAGGGGGCGGGTGGCTACACCTTC
TRBD1	TRBV30	NA	TRBJ1-4	CAWSVPGTGDEKLFF	TGTGCCTGGAGTGTACCCGGGACAGGGGATGAAAAACTGTTTTTT
NA	TRBV11-3	once	TRBJ2-2	CASSTRQANTGELFF	TGTGCCAGCAGCACCCGCCAAGCTAACACCGGGGAGCTGTTTTTT
TRBD1	TRBV29-1	NA	TRBJ1-2	CSVAFSGTGGVGYTF	TGCAGCGTTGCGTTTAGCGGGACAGGGGGAGTTGGCTACACCTTC
TRBD1	TRBV9	few	TRBJ2-1	CASSVGGQGYYNEQFF	TGTGCCAGCAGCGTAGGAGGACAGGGGTACTACAATGAGCAGTTCTTC